The T cell receptor (beta chain) under discussion was sequenced for a study of blood T cell repertoires in COVID-19. This clone came up a few times. The sample contains more than one DNA sequence encoding this CDR3. TCRdb's copy holds only in-frame clones and misses some; the assay was immunoSEQ multiplex PCR. The sample gives 100,000 or so clones, about 75% of which show up once; approximately 20% is in the top ten. The CDR3 loop spans 12 amino acids. Per the germline V gene, CDR1 is SGHRS and CDR2 is YFSETQ. The V and J ends lost 0 bases and 7 bases respectively, with 5 bases between them. This TCR was sampled from a woman aged 65 to 85 with acute or convalescent COVID-19. This chain connects TRBV5-1 to TRBJ1-5, with D unclear. Sequencing was done on a sample of peripheral blood. The CDR3 here is CASSLDGQPQHF. CDR3 nucleotide sequence: TGCGCCAGCAGCTTGGACGGGCAGCCCCAGCATTTT.